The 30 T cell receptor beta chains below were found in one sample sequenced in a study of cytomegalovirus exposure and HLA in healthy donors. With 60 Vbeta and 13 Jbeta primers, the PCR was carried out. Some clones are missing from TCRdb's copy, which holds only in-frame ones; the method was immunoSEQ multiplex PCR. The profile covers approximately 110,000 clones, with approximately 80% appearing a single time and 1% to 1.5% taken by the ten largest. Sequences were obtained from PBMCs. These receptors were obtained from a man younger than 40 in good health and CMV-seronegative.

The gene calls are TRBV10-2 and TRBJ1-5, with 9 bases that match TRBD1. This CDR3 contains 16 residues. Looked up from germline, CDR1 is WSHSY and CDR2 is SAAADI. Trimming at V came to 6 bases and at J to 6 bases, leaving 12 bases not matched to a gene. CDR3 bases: TGCGCCAGCAGCCAACAACAGGGGGCATTACTTCAGCCCCAGCATTTT. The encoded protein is CASSQQQGALLQPQHF.

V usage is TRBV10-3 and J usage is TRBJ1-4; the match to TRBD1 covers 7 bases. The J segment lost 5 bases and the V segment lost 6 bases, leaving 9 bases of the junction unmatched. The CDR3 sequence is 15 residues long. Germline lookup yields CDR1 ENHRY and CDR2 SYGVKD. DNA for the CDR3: TGTGCCATCAGCGGCGGGGACAGCAAAAATGAAAAACTGTTTTTT. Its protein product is CAISGGDSKNEKLFF.

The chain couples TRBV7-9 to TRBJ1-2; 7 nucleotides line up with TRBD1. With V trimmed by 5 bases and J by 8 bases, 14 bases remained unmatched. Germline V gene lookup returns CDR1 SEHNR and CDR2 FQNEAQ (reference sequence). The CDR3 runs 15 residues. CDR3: CASSQFEGQLKGYTF. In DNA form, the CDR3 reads TGTGCCAGCAGCCAATTTGAGGGACAGCTAAAGGGCTACACCTTC.

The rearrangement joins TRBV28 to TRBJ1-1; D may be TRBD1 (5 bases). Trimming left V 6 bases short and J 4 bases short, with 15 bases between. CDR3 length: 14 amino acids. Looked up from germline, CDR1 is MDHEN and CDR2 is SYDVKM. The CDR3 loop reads CASSIHSGGTEAFF. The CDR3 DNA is TGTGCCAGCAGCATTCATTCGGGGGGCACTGAAGCTTTCTTT.

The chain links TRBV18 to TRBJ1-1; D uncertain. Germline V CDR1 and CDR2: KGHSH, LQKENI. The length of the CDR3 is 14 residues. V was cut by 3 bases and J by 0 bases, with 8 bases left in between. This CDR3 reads CASSPLAVNTEAFF. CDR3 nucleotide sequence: TGTGCCAGCTCACCCCTCGCAGTGAACACTGAAGCTTTCTTT.

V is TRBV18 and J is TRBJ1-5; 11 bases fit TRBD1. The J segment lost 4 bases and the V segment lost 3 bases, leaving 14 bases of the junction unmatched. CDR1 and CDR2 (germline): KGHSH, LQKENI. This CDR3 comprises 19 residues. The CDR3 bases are TGTGCCAGCTCACCTCTTCCGGGGACAGGGGGGAACAATAATCAGCCCCAGCATTTT. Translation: CASSPLPGTGGNNNQPQHF.

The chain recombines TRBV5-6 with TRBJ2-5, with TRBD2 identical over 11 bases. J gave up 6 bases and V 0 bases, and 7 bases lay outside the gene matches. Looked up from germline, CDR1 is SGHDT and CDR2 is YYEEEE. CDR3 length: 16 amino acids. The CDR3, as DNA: TGTGCCAGCAGCTTGGGCCTAGCGGGGGGCGGGAAGACCCAGTACTTC. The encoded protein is CASSLGLAGGGKTQYF.

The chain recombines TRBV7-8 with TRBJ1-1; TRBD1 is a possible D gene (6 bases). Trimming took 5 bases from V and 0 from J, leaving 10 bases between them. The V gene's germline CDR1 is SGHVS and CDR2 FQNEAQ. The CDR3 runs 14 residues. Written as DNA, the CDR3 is TGTGCCAGCAGCCCGGGACAAATGAACACTGAAGCTTTCTTT. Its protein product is CASSPGQMNTEAFF.

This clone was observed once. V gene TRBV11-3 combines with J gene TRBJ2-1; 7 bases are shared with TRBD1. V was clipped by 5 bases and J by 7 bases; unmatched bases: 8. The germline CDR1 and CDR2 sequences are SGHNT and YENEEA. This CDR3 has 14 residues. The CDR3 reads CASSQRDSLNEQFF. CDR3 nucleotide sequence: TGTGCCAGCAGCCAAAGGGACAGCCTTAATGAGCAGTTCTTC.

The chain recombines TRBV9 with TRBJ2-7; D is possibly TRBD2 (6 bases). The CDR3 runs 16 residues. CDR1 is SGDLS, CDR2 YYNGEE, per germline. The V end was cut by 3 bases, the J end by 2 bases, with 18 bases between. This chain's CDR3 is CASSAGGGRKTYEQYF. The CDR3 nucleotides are TGTGCCAGCAGCGCCGGCGGAGGGAGGAAAACCTACGAGCAGTACTTC.

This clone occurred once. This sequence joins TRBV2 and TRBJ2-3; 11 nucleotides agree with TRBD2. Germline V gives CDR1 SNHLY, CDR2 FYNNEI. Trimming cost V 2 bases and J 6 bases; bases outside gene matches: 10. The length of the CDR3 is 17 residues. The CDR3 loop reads CASSELAGGTGSDTQYF. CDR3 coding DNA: TGTGCCAGCAGTGAACTAGCGGGGGGCACAGGTAGTGATACGCAGTATTTT.

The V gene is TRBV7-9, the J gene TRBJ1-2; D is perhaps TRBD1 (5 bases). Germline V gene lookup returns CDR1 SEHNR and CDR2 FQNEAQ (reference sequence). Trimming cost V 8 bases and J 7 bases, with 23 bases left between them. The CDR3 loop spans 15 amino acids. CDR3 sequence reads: CASGQAGREPGGYTF. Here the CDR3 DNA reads TGTGCCAGCGGCCAAGCCGGCAGGGAACCTGGTGGCTACACCTTC.

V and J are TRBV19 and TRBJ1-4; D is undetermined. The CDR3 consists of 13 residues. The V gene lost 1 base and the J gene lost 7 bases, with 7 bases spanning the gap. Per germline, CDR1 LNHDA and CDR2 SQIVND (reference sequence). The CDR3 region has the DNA TGTGCCAGTAGTATAGGTTCTCTTGAAAAACTGTTTTTT. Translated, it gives CASSIGSLEKLFF.

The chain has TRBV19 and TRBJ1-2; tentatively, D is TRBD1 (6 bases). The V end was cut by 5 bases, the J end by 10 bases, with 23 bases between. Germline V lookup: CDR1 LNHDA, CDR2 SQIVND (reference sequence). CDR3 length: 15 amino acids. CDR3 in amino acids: CASSLGPRDTSDYTF. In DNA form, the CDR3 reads TGTGCCAGTAGTTTGGGGCCGAGGGACACTTCTGACTACACCTTC.

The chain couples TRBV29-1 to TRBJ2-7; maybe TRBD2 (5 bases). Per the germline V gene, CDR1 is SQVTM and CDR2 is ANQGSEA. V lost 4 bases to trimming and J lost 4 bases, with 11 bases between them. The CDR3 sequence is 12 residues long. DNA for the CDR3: TGCAGCGTTGTCGGGATGAAGTACGAGCAGTACTTC. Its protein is CSVVGMKYEQYF.

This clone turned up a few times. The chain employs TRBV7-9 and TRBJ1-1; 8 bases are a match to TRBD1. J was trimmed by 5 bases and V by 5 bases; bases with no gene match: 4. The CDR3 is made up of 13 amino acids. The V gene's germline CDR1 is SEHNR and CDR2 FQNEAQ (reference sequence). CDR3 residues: CASSTRTGTEAFF. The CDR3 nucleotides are TGTGCCAGCAGCACCCGGACAGGGACTGAAGCTTTCTTT. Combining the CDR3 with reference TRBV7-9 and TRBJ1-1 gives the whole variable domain DTGVSQNPRHKITKRGQNVTFRCDPISEHNRLYWYRQTLGQGPEFLTYFQNEAQLEKSRLLSDRFSAERPKGSFSTLEIQRTEQGDSAMYLCASSTRTGTEAFFGQGTRLTVV.

As DNA, the CDR3 is TGCAGCGTTGAGTTCGGCGGCTTCTACGAGCAGTACTTC. It translates to CSVEFGGFYEQYF. The chain combines TRBV29-1 with TRBJ2-7; the D is unclear. CDR1 is SQVTM, CDR2 ANQGSEA, per germline. V lost 3 bases and J lost 3, with 12 bases in between. This CDR3 region has 13 residues.

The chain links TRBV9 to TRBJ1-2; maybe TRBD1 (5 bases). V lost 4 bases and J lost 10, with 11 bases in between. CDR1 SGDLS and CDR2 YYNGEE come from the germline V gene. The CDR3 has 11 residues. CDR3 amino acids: CASSFDRYYTF. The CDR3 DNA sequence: TGTGCCAGCAGCTTCGACAGATACTACACCTTC. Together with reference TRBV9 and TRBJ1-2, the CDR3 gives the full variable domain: DSGVTQTPKHLITATGQRVTLRCSPRSGDLSVYWYQQSLDQGLQFLIQYYNGEERAKGNILERFSAQQFPDLHSELNLSSLELGDSALYFCASSFDRYYTFGSGTRLTVV.

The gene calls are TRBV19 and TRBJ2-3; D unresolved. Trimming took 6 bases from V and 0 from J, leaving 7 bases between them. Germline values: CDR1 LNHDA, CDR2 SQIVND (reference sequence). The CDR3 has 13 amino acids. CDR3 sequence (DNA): TGTGCCAGTAGCCTGACTAGCACAGATACGCAGTATTTT. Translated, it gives CASSLTSTDTQYF.

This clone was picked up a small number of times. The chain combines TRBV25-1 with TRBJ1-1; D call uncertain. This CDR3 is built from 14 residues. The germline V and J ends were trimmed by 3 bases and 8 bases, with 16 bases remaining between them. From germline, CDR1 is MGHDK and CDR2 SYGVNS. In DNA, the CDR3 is TGTGCCAGCAGTGACAGCTTGGGAGCTGTGGAAGCTTTCTTT. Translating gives CASSDSLGAVEAFF.

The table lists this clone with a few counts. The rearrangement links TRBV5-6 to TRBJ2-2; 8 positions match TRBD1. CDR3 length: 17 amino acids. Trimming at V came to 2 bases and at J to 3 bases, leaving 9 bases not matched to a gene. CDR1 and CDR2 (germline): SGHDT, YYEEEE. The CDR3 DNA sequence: TGTGCCAGCAGCTTTTATAGGACAGGGTGGGACACCGGGGAGCTGTTTTTT. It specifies CASSFYRTGWDTGELFF.

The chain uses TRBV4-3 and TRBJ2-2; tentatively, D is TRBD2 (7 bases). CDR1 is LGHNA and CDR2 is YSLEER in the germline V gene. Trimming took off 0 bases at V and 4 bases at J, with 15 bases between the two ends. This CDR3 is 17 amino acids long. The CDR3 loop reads CASSQERGARSTGELFF. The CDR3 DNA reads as TGCGCCAGCAGCCAAGAACGGGGGGCACGGAGCACCGGGGAGCTGTTTTTT.

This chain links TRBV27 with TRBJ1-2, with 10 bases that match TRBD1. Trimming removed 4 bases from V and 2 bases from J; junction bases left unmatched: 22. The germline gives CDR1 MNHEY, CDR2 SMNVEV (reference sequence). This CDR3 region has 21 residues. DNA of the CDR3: TGTGCCAGCAGTTGCCGGGACAGGGGAGTCCTCTTGATTTCAGAAAACTATGGCTACACCTTC. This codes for CASSCRDRGVLLISENYGYTF.

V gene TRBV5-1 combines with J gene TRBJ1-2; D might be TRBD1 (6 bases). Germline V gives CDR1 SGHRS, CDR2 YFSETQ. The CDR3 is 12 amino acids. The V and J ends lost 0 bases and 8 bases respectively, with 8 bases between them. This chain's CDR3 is CASSLGGGGYTF. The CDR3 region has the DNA TGCGCCAGCAGCTTGGGGGGGGGCGGCTACACCTTC.

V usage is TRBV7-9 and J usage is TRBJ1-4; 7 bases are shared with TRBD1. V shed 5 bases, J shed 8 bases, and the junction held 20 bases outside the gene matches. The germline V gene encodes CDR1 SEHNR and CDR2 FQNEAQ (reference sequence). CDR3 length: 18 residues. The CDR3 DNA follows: TGTGCCAGCAGCCAACTAGAGGGGACCGGGACAGAGCCAGAAAAACTGTTTTTT. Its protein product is CASSQLEGTGTEPEKLFF. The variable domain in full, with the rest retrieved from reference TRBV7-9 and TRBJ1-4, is DTGVSQNPRHKITKRGQNVTFRCDPISEHNRLYWYRQTLGQGPEFLTYFQNEAQLEKSRLLSDRFSAERPKGSFSTLEIQRTEQGDSAMYLCASSQLEGTGTEPEKLFFGSGTQLSVL.

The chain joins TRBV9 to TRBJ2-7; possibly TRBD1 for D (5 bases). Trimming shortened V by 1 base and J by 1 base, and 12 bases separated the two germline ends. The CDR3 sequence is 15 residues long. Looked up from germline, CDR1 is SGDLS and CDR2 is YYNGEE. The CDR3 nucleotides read TGTGCCAGCAGCGTATCAGACGGACAATCCTACGAGCAGTACTTC. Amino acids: CASSVSDGQSYEQYF.

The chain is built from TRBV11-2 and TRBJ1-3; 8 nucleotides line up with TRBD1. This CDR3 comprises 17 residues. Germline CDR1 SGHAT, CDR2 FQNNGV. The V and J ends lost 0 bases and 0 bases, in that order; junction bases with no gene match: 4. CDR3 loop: CASSLEQGASSGNTIYF. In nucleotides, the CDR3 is TGTGCCAGCAGCTTAGAGCAGGGGGCGTCCTCTGGAAACACCATATATTTT.

This CDR3 is CATGTGRQETQYF. CDR3 in DNA: TGTGCCACGGGGACAGGGCGACAAGAGACCCAGTACTTC. V usage is TRBV19 and J usage is TRBJ2-5; 9 positions agree with TRBD1. The length of the CDR3 is 13 residues. CDR1 is LNHDA, CDR2 SQIVND, per germline (reference sequence). J lost 2 bases, V lost 10 bases, and 5 bases had no gene match. The full variable domain, with the rest looked up from reference TRBV19 and TRBJ2-5, is DGGITQSPKYLFRKEGQNVTLSCEQNLNHDAMYWYRQDPGQGLRLIYYSQIVNDFQKGDIAEGYSVSREKKESFPLTVTSAQKNPTAFYLCATGTGRQETQYFGPGTRLLVL.

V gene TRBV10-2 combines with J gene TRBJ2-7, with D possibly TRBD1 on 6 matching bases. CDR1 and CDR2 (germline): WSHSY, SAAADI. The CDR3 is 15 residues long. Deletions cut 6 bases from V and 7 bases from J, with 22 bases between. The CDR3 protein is CASRDSGTPKLEQYF. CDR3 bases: TGCGCCAGCAGAGACTCCGGGACACCCAAATTGGAGCAGTACTTC.

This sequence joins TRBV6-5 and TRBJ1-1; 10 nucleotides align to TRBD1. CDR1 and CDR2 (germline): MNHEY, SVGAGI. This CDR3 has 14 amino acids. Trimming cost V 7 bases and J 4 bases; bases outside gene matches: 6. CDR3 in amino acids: CASNVDRGPTEAFF. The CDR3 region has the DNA TGTGCCAGCAACGTTGACAGGGGGCCCACTGAAGCTTTCTTT.